This entry features one TCR beta chain sequence. The data were produced by immunoSEQ multiplex PCR, yet TCRdb's version contains in-frame clones alone and is incomplete. This repertoire shows about 19,000 clones, about 90% found once; its top ten account for roughly 3.2%. This specimen comes from a study of blood T cell repertoires in COVID-19. V was cut by 7 bases and J by 9 bases, with 14 bases left in between. CDR3 length: 12 residues. The sequence derives from a human donor in a cohort sampled during active COVID-19. Sequences were obtained from peripheral blood. The J gene is TRBJ2-3, the V gene TRBV12-3 or TRBV12-4, with D tentatively TRBD1 (5 bases). CDR3 DNA sequence: TGTGCCAGCACCCAGACAGATTCGACGCAGTATTTT. This codes for CASTQTDSTQYF.